Presented here are 27 T cell receptor beta chains from one specimen sequenced in a study of identical twins (dated by TCRdb to about 2016). The library came from 5' RACE. The run used an Illumina HiSeq 2000. In-frame beta chains were kept once TCRdb had trimmed the public reads at Q25 with fastp and called clones with MiXCR. Entries are consolidated by CDR3 protein sequence, retaining the most common genes and DNA. The sample table lists some 730,000 distinct CDR3 sequences, over 15% of them with a count of one. Clones ranked in the top ten supply around 13% of the sample. The sample was also reused in another study, on T cells expressing NK-cell markers.

The sequenced material came from PBMCs. The receptors stem from a woman aged 18-35 years in good health.

This clonotype was seen more than once but under ten times. The chain recombines TRBV20-1 with TRBJ2-3; the D is unclear. V lost 0 bases, J lost 0 bases, and 13 bases lay in between. The CDR3 loop spans 16 amino acids. CDR1 is DFQATT, CDR2 SNEGSKA, per germline (reference sequence). CDR3 nucleotide sequence: TGCAGTGCTAGAGATCTCCGGGTGCTAAGCACAGATACGCAGTATTTT. The encoded protein is CSARDLRVLSTDTQYF.

This rearrangement joins TRBV7-9 to TRBJ2-3; TRBD2 agrees at 10 bases. This CDR3 region has 17 residues. V lost 5 bases, J lost 6 bases, and 14 bases stayed unmatched. Germline lookup yields CDR1 SEHNR and CDR2 FQNEAQ (reference sequence). DNA of the CDR3: TGTGCCAGCAGCCCCCCCTCGGGAGCGGGGGGGGCGGATACGCAGTATTTT. It yields the protein CASSPPSGAGGADTQYF.

In its sample, this clonotype was seen a few times. V is TRBV5-1 and J is TRBJ2-7; maybe TRBD2 (6 bases). This CDR3 has 15 amino acids. The V end lost 4 bases, the J end lost 6 bases, and 20 bases lay between the germline ends. CDR1 is SGHRS, CDR2 YFSETQ, per germline. The CDR3 region is CASSNGGPEGVEQYF. CDR3 DNA sequence: TGCGCCAGCAGCAACGGGGGACCAGAAGGAGTCGAGCAGTACTTC.

This sequence joins TRBV20-1 and TRBJ2-5; 16 bases fit TRBD2. The CDR3 has 16 residues. V lost 5 bases to trimming and J lost 2 bases; unmatched junction nucleotides: 5. In germline, CDR1 is DFQATT, CDR2 SNEGSKA (reference sequence). Here the CDR3 reads CSAGGLAGGNQETQYF. The CDR3 DNA follows: TGCAGTGCTGGGGGACTAGCGGGGGGGAATCAAGAGACCCAGTACTTC.

This clonotype has just a few counts. V gene TRBV7-9 combines with J gene TRBJ1-6, with D perhaps TRBD1 (6 bases). Germline-derived CDR1 and CDR2 are SEHNR and FQNEAQ (reference sequence). V was cut by 1 base and J by 9 bases, with 7 bases left in between. CDR3 size: 13 residues. The CDR3 nucleotides are TGTGCCAGCAGCTTAGGGGGGGCTTCACCCCTCCACTTT. Residues: CASSLGGASPLHF.

This clonotype was recorded a few times. This CDR3 is CASSPRGGSTYEQYF. The CDR3 coding sequence is TGTGCCAGCAGCCCACGGGGGGGCTCAACCTACGAGCAGTACTTC. The rearrangement uses TRBV7-2 and TRBJ2-7; TRBD2 agrees at 8 bases. The germline CDR1 and CDR2 sequences are SGHTA and FQGNSA. The CDR3 totals 15 residues. After removal of 5 bases from V and 2 bases from J, the junction contained 8 bases not matched to a gene.

This clonotype was seen a handful of times. The chain is built from TRBV29-1 and TRBJ2-1; D unresolved. The CDR3 sequence is 19 residues long. Germline CDR1 reads SQVTM; CDR2 reads ANQGSEA. V was pared by 4 bases and J by 0 bases, with 25 bases between. CDR3 sequence reads: CSVAGYEQRLRSSYNEQFF. Here the CDR3 DNA reads TGCAGCGTTGCCGGATATGAACAACGTCTGCGGAGCTCCTACAATGAGCAGTTCTTC.

This clonotype was seen only a few times. This rearrangement joins TRBV15 to TRBJ2-1, with D perhaps matching TRBD1 (5 bases). From germline, CDR1 is LNHNV and CDR2 YYDKDF (reference sequence). The CDR3 sequence is 14 residues long. V was pared by 7 bases and J by 8 bases, with 18 bases between. The CDR3: CATTWGRMVDEQFF. The CDR3 DNA reads TGTGCCACCACATGGGGCCGTATGGTCGATGAGCAGTTCTTC. Full variable domain (outside the CDR3, taken from reference TRBV15 and TRBJ2-1): DAMVIQNPRYQVTQFGKPVTLSCSQTLNHNVMYWYQQKSSQAPKLLFHYYDKDFNNEADTPDNFQSRRPNTSFCFLDIRSPGLGDTAMYLCATTWGRMVDEQFFGPGTRLTVL.

A word on this clonotype: Mismatch with germline at one junction end may stem from a read error. The chain links TRBV12-3 or TRBV12-4 to TRBJ2-1, with 13 bases lining up with TRBD2. The CDR3 has 16 residues. CDR3 nucleotides: TGTGTCAGCAGTCCCTGGACTAGCGGGAGATGGGGTGAGCAGTTCTTC. Translated, it gives CVSSPWTSGRWGEQFF.

The chain joins TRBV7-9 to TRBJ2-7; tentative D call: TRBD1 (5 bases). The CDR3 is 14 amino acids. Deletions cut 2 bases from V and 0 bases from J, with 8 bases between. In germline, CDR1 is SEHNR, CDR2 FQNEAQ (reference sequence). For the CDR3, the DNA is TGTGCCAGCAGCTTACAGGGCTACTCCTACGAGCAGTACTTC. Its translation: CASSLQGYSYEQYF.

This clonotype was seen more than once but under ten times. V and J are TRBV6-5 and TRBJ2-5; perhaps TRBD1 as D (6 bases). Germline V gene sequence: CDR1 MNHEY, CDR2 SVGAGI. Trimming left V 2 bases short and J 3 bases short, with 10 bases between. CDR3 length: 14 amino acids. Here the CDR3 reads CASSYRPGEETQYF. The CDR3 nucleotides are TGTGCCAGCAGTTACCGGCCAGGGGAAGAGACCCAGTACTTC.

This chain connects TRBV24-1 to TRBJ2-2; D gene uncertain. Germline loops: CDR1 KGHDR, CDR2 SFDVKD. CDR3 length: 12 amino acids. The germline V and J ends were trimmed by 6 bases and 4 bases, with 5 bases remaining between them. The CDR3 region is CATSSLTGELFF. The DNA of the CDR3 is TGTGCCACCAGTAGTCTCACCGGGGAGCTGTTTTTT.

V is TRBV20-1 and J is TRBJ1-1; the D gene is possibly TRBD1 (6 bases). The V end lost 4 bases, the J end lost 1 base, and 7 bases lay between the germline ends. Germline assignment: CDR1 DFQATT and CDR2 SNEGSKA (reference sequence). This CDR3 spans 12 amino acids. Written as DNA, the CDR3 is TGCAGTGCTACGACAGGGAACACTGAAGCTTTCTTT. Translated: CSATTGNTEAFF.

This clonotype has only a few counts. The rearrangement joins TRBV12-3 or TRBV12-4 to TRBJ2-7; TRBD2 matches 8 bases. The trim removed 3 bases at V and 3 bases at J, leaving 4 bases unmatched. The CDR3 totals 14 residues. CDR3 loop: CASSLGLDHYEQYF. The DNA for the CDR3 is TGTGCCAGCAGTTTGGGACTAGATCACTACGAGCAGTACTTC.

This chain joins TRBV20-1 and TRBJ2-1; the D gene is possibly TRBD1 (6 bases). Germline V CDR1 and CDR2: DFQATT, SNEGSKA (reference sequence). Trimming took off 5 bases at V and 6 bases at J, with 8 bases between the two ends. The CDR3 extends over 11 amino acids. CDR3 nucleotide sequence: TGCAGTGCTCAGACAGGCAATGAGCAGTTCTTC. Encoded protein: CSAQTGNEQFF.

This clonotype has more than one count but fewer than ten. The CDR3 coding sequence is TGTGCCAGCAGTGACGACAGACTTAATGAAAAACTGTTTTTT. It codes for CASSDDRLNEKLFF. The chain combines TRBV25-1 with TRBJ1-4, with D possibly being TRBD1 (5 bases). This CDR3 region has 14 residues. Germline loops: CDR1 MGHDK, CDR2 SYGVNS. Trimming shortened V by 3 bases and J by 4 bases, and 9 bases separated the two germline ends.

The chain combines TRBV20-1 with TRBJ2-1; TRBD2 aligns across 12 bases. The CDR3 totals 15 residues. With V trimmed by 8 bases and J by 5 bases, 10 bases remained unmatched. Per germline, CDR1 DFQATT and CDR2 SNEGSKA (reference sequence). The CDR3 coding sequence is TGCAGTCCTATCCCGGGGACTAGCGGGCACAATGAGCAGTTCTTC. Protein sequence: CSPIPGTSGHNEQFF.

This clonotype has at least ten counts. The rearrangement uses TRBV6-1 and TRBJ2-5, with 8 bases aligning to TRBD1. Unmatched junction bases numbered 15, after V lost 6 bases and J lost 3 bases. The CDR3 length is 17 residues. CDR1 and CDR2 (germline): MNHNS, SASEGT. DNA of the CDR3: TGTGCCAGCAGCCTTCGGACGAAGCAGGGGGCTAAAGAGACCCAGTACTTC. Translating it yields CASSLRTKQGAKETQYF.

This clonotype was picked up a small number of times. J is TRBJ2-7 and V is TRBV5-4, with a possible D match to TRBD1 (5 bases). Germline-derived CDR1 and CDR2 are SGHNT and YYREEE (reference sequence). This CDR3 contains 15 residues. The ends were cut back, 7 bases at V and 2 bases at J, with 19 bases in the middle. The CDR3 is CASANKKGPTYEQYF. The CDR3 DNA reads TGTGCCAGCGCAAATAAGAAGGGGCCAACCTACGAGCAGTACTTC.

This clonotype was observed at least ten times. The chain has TRBV12-3 or TRBV12-4 and TRBJ2-7; D is uncertain. There are 13 residues in the CDR3. The V end lost 6 bases, the J end lost 0 bases, and 9 bases lay between the germline ends. The CDR3 region is CASRGPGSYEQYF. CDR3 nucleotides: TGTGCCAGCAGGGGCCCCGGCTCCTACGAGCAGTACTTC.

This clonotype was picked up many times. The CDR3 sequence is CASSTRRNTEAFF. In nucleotides, the CDR3 is TGTGCCAGCAGTACCCGAAGGAACACTGAAGCTTTCTTT. The chain is built from TRBV6-5 and TRBJ1-1; D gene ambiguous. This CDR3 has 13 amino acids. The germline V gene has CDR1 MNHEY and CDR2 SVGAGI. The V and J ends lost 5 bases and 1 base respectively, with 8 bases between them.

This clonotype has at least ten counts. The V gene is TRBV7-2, the J gene TRBJ2-3; 9 bases align to TRBD2. This CDR3 contains 16 residues. V trimming: 0 bases; J trimming: 6 bases; junction bases outside the gene matches: 7. Germline-derived CDR1 and CDR2 are SGHTA and FQGNSA. The CDR3 here is CASSLAGGRAGDTQYF. The CDR3 DNA reads TGTGCCAGCAGCTTAGCAGGCGGGAGGGCGGGCGATACGCAGTATTTT.

The V and J genes are TRBV15 and TRBJ2-4, with a possible D match to TRBD2 (5 bases). The CDR3 sequence is 14 residues long. Trimming cost V 5 bases and J 8 bases, with 16 bases left between them. Germline CDR1 and CDR2: LNHNV and YYDKDF (reference sequence). The DNA for the CDR3 is TGTGCCACCAGCCTTGGAGGCCGTTTGGACATTCAGTACTTC. The encoded protein is CATSLGGRLDIQYF.

This clonotype was detected only a few times. The genes are TRBV5-8 and TRBJ2-2; D is possibly TRBD1 or TRBD2 (6 bases each). Between the trimmed V and J ends, which lost 5 bases and 4 bases, there was a span of 15 bases. CDR3 length equals 15 residues. Germline V gives CDR1 SGHTS, CDR2 YDEGEE. CDR3 region: CASRLQGGSTGELFF. In DNA form, the CDR3 reads TGTGCCAGCAGACTCCAAGGGGGGAGCACCGGGGAGCTGTTTTTT.

This chain uses TRBV12-3 or TRBV12-4 with TRBJ2-7, with D uncertain. The CDR3 loop spans 13 amino acids. V was pared by 4 bases and J by 2 bases, with 9 bases between. The CDR3 loop is CASSSRAAYEQYF. The CDR3 nucleotides are TGTGCCAGCAGTTCCCGGGCAGCCTACGAGCAGTACTTC.

This clonotype has ten or more counts. The chain uses TRBV6-2 or TRBV6-3 and TRBJ2-7, with D perhaps matching TRBD1 (6 bases). Germline CDR1 MNHEY, CDR2 SVGEGT. The CDR3 covers 13 residues. V lost 6 bases and J 1 base, leaving 10 bases between the germline ends. For the CDR3, the DNA is TGTGCCAGCAGAAAAGACAGGTCCTACGAGCAGTACTTC. It specifies CASRKDRSYEQYF.

This clonotype has only a few counts. The chain couples TRBV5-1 to TRBJ2-3; TRBD2 matches at 8 bases. Trimming at V came to 2 bases and at J to 5 bases, leaving 10 bases not matched to a gene. CDR3 length: 16 amino acids. Germline lookup yields CDR1 SGHRS and CDR2 YFSETQ. The CDR3 sequence is CASSLPFSGGQDTQYF. The CDR3 DNA sequence: TGCGCCAGCAGCTTACCCTTTTCGGGGGGGCAAGATACGCAGTATTTT.